Listed below are T cell receptor beta chains from one sample, sequenced in a study of cytomegalovirus exposure and HLA in healthy donors. Produced via immunoSEQ multiplex PCR; TCRdb's table is partial and in-frame only. The sample comprises tens of thousands of clones, around 64% of which are singletons, and approximately 2.9% rests with the top ten. The sample taken for sequencing was PBMCs. The origin of the receptors is a woman aged 45-59 years in good health and CMV-seronegative. Each CDR3 is given with its conserved first and last residue. D genes are given only for firm matches. The size entry is marked missing in some rows and otherwise reads once, few, many or a size class.

abundance: -
d_gene: -
j_gene: TRBJ2-7
v_gene: TRBV19
CDR3nt: TGTGCCAGTAGTATAGATTTTGAGGACGAGCAGTACTTC
CDR3aa: CASSIDFEDEQYF

abundance: -
d_gene: TRBD1
j_gene: TRBJ1-1
v_gene: TRBV2
CDR3nt: TGTGCCAGCAAAGGAGGGGGCAACACTGAAGCTTTCTTT
CDR3aa: CASKGGGNTEAFF

abundance: -
d_gene: TRBD2
j_gene: TRBJ2-7
v_gene: TRBV27
CDR3nt: TGTGCCAGCAGTTTTTGGGCGGCCCAGCGGGGCCCCTACGAGCAGTACTTC
CDR3aa: CASSFWAAQRGPYEQYF

abundance: -
d_gene: TRBD1
j_gene: TRBJ2-7
v_gene: TRBV4-3
CDR3nt: TGCGCCAGCAGCTACCGGGACAGGGACTACGAGCAGTACTTC
CDR3aa: CASSYRDRDYEQYF

abundance: -
d_gene: -
j_gene: TRBJ2-1
v_gene: TRBV19
CDR3nt: TGTGCCAGTAGTACGGCGGACTTACTCGGGGCCTACAATGAGCAGTTCTTC
CDR3aa: CASSTADLLGAYNEQFF

abundance: -
d_gene: -
j_gene: TRBJ1-1
v_gene: TRBV27
CDR3nt: TGTGCCAGCAGTGGACAGTGGGGGACTGAAGCTTTCTTT
CDR3aa: CASSGQWGTEAFF

abundance: -
d_gene: TRBD1
j_gene: TRBJ2-7
v_gene: TRBV5-6
CDR3nt: TGTGCCAGCAGCTTGGCCGGGGCAGGGGGTTTTATACTCTACGAGCAGTACTTC
CDR3aa: CASSLAGAGGFILYEQYF

abundance: many
d_gene: -
j_gene: TRBJ1-1
v_gene: TRBV2
CDR3nt: TGTGCCAGCAGCCAGACAGTGAACACTGAAGCTTTCTTT
CDR3aa: CASSQTVNTEAFF

abundance: -
d_gene: -
j_gene: TRBJ2-6
v_gene: TRBV5-1
CDR3nt: TGCGCCAGCAGCCCGACGGGCTCTGGGGCCAACGTCCTGACTTTC
CDR3aa: CASSPTGSGANVLTF

abundance: -
d_gene: -
j_gene: TRBJ1-1
v_gene: TRBV9
CDR3nt: TGTGCCAGCAGCCGCAGGGTCGGTGGCACTGAAGCTTTCTTT
CDR3aa: CASSRRVGGTEAFF

abundance: few
d_gene: TRBD1
j_gene: TRBJ1-2
v_gene: TRBV9
CDR3nt: TGTGCCAGCAGCGTATCCGGGACAGGCGTCTATGGCTACACCTTC
CDR3aa: CASSVSGTGVYGYTF

abundance: -
d_gene: -
j_gene: TRBJ1-1
v_gene: TRBV4-3
CDR3nt: TGCGCCAGCAGCCAAGTCGGCGGGGCGGCTGAAGCTTTCTTT
CDR3aa: CASSQVGGAAEAFF

abundance: -
d_gene: TRBD1
j_gene: TRBJ1-5
v_gene: TRBV4-2
CDR3nt: TGTGCCAGCAGCCCGACAGGGATGGGCCTTCAGCCCCAGCATTTT
CDR3aa: CASSPTGMGLQPQHF

abundance: -
d_gene: -
j_gene: TRBJ2-6
v_gene: TRBV5-1
CDR3nt: TGCGCCAGCAGCTTAGGGGGTACTGGGGCCAACGTCCTGACTTTC
CDR3aa: CASSLGGTGANVLTF

abundance: few
d_gene: -
j_gene: TRBJ1-1
v_gene: TRBV5-4
CDR3nt: TGTGCCAGCAGCGCCTCAGCGATGGAAACTGAAGCTTTCTTT
CDR3aa: CASSASAMETEAFF

abundance: -
d_gene: TRBD1
j_gene: TRBJ1-1
v_gene: TRBV18
CDR3nt: TGTGCCAGCTCACCCAGACAGGGCGTTGGTGACACTGAAGCTTTCTTT
CDR3aa: CASSPRQGVGDTEAFF

abundance: -
d_gene: -
j_gene: TRBJ2-3
v_gene: TRBV7-9
CDR3nt: TGTGCCAGCAGCCAACGACAAACAGATACGCAGTATTTT
CDR3aa: CASSQRQTDTQYF

abundance: -
d_gene: -
j_gene: TRBJ1-4
v_gene: TRBV6-5
CDR3nt: TGTGCCAGCAGCAACAGAGTAGCAACTAATGAAAAACTGTTTTTT
CDR3aa: CASSNRVATNEKLFF

abundance: few
d_gene: -
j_gene: TRBJ1-1
v_gene: TRBV12-5
CDR3nt: TGTGCTAGTGGTTTGGAGGGAGGGGCTGAAGCTTTCTTT
CDR3aa: CASGLEGGAEAFF

abundance: few
d_gene: TRBD2
j_gene: TRBJ2-1
v_gene: TRBV4-3
CDR3nt: TGCGCCAGCAGCCAAGGCTCGAGCGGGAGGTCCTACAATGAGCAGTTCTTC
CDR3aa: CASSQGSSGRSYNEQFF

abundance: many
d_gene: TRBD2
j_gene: TRBJ2-7
v_gene: TRBV4-1
CDR3nt: TGCGCCAGCAGCCGTGGACTAGCGGGGCCTCGGGAGCAGTACTTC
CDR3aa: CASSRGLAGPREQYF

abundance: -
d_gene: -
j_gene: TRBJ1-3
v_gene: TRBV5-1
CDR3nt: TGCGCCAGCAGCCCCGGGTGGGGGGACCTCTCTGGAAACACCATATATTTT
CDR3aa: CASSPGWGDLSGNTIYF

abundance: -
d_gene: TRBD2
j_gene: TRBJ2-7
v_gene: TRBV7-2
CDR3nt: TGTGCCAGCAGCTTATCGGGAGTTGGCGGGGGAATCTACGAGCAGTACTTC
CDR3aa: CASSLSGVGGGIYEQYF

abundance: -
d_gene: -
j_gene: TRBJ2-7
v_gene: TRBV7-8
CDR3nt: TGTGCCAGCAGCTTAGCTGCACACCTAGCCTACGAGCAGTACTTC
CDR3aa: CASSLAAHLAYEQYF

abundance: -
d_gene: -
j_gene: TRBJ1-1
v_gene: TRBV2
CDR3nt: TGTGCCAGCAGTGACCGGGGGAACACTGAAGCTTTCTTT
CDR3aa: CASSDRGNTEAFF

abundance: -
d_gene: TRBD2
j_gene: TRBJ2-3
v_gene: TRBV5-1
CDR3nt: TGCGCCAGCAGCTTGGGACTAGCGGGACCAGATACGCAGTATTTT
CDR3aa: CASSLGLAGPDTQYF

abundance: -
d_gene: TRBD1
j_gene: TRBJ2-5
v_gene: TRBV7-9
CDR3nt: TGTGCCAGCAGCACTGGGACAGGGGGTTTTACGGAGACCCAGTACTTC
CDR3aa: CASSTGTGGFTETQYF

abundance: -
d_gene: -
j_gene: TRBJ2-1
v_gene: TRBV7-2
CDR3nt: TGTGCCAGCAGCTTAAGCCTAGCCGATTCCTACAATGAGCAGTTCTTC
CDR3aa: CASSLSLADSYNEQFF

abundance: few
d_gene: -
j_gene: TRBJ2-5
v_gene: TRBV7-2
CDR3nt: TGTGCCAGCAGCCCATCTAGCGTGGAGACCCAGTACTTC
CDR3aa: CASSPSSVETQYF

abundance: once
d_gene: -
j_gene: TRBJ2-2
v_gene: TRBV7-2
CDR3nt: TGTGCCAGCAGTCGCCCCGGGACACGGGCCGGGGAGCTGTTTTTT
CDR3aa: CASSRPGTRAGELFF

abundance: few
d_gene: TRBD1
j_gene: TRBJ1-3
v_gene: TRBV5-1
CDR3nt: TGCGCCAGCAGGGACAGGAGCTCTGGAAACACCATATATTTT
CDR3aa: CASRDRSSGNTIYF

abundance: -
d_gene: -
j_gene: TRBJ2-4
v_gene: TRBV9
CDR3nt: TGTGCCAGCAGCGTAGATTGGGGGCAGGACATTCAGTACTTC
CDR3aa: CASSVDWGQDIQYF

abundance: few
d_gene: TRBD1
j_gene: TRBJ1-1
v_gene: TRBV28
CDR3nt: TGTGCCAGCAGTCTGACAGGGTTTCTGAACACTGAAGCTTTCTTT
CDR3aa: CASSLTGFLNTEAFF

abundance: -
d_gene: TRBD2
j_gene: TRBJ2-1
v_gene: TRBV5-1
CDR3nt: TGCGCCAGCAGCCCTCCAGGACTAGCGGGGTACAATGAGCAGTTCTTC
CDR3aa: CASSPPGLAGYNEQFF

abundance: -
d_gene: TRBD1
j_gene: TRBJ1-2
v_gene: TRBV15
CDR3nt: TGTGCCACCAGCAGAGATCTTGCCAGGGGGCGCGTCTATGGCTACACCTTC
CDR3aa: CATSRDLARGRVYGYTF

abundance: -
d_gene: -
j_gene: TRBJ2-2
v_gene: TRBV27
CDR3nt: TGTGCCAGCAGAGGGGGGGCGCAGGTGACCGGGGAGCTGTTTTTT
CDR3aa: CASRGGAQVTGELFF

abundance: -
d_gene: TRBD1
j_gene: TRBJ1-5
v_gene: TRBV15
CDR3nt: TGTGCCACCAGCAGGGGACAGGGTTCGGGTCAGCCCCAGCATTTT
CDR3aa: CATSRGQGSGQPQHF

abundance: once
d_gene: -
j_gene: TRBJ2-5
v_gene: TRBV5-4
CDR3nt: TGTGCCAGCAGCTTTGGGGGGGGCGAAGAGACCCAGTACTTC
CDR3aa: CASSFGGGEETQYF

abundance: -
d_gene: -
j_gene: TRBJ1-1
v_gene: TRBV19
CDR3nt: TGTGCCAGTAGTACTGACAGCCGTGGGTACACTGAAGCTTTCTTT
CDR3aa: CASSTDSRGYTEAFF

abundance: -
d_gene: TRBD2
j_gene: TRBJ2-5
v_gene: TRBV7-3
CDR3nt: TGTGCCAGCAGCCCGGGGGGGGGAGGCCCGCAAGAGACCCAGTACTTC
CDR3aa: CASSPGGGGPQETQYF

abundance: -
d_gene: TRBD1
j_gene: TRBJ2-7
v_gene: TRBV6-6
CDR3nt: TGTGCCAGCAGCCAGACGACAGGGGGGGTCGACGAGCAGTACTTC
CDR3aa: CASSQTTGGVDEQYF

abundance: -
d_gene: TRBD2
j_gene: TRBJ2-7
v_gene: TRBV7-2
CDR3nt: TGTGCCAGCAGCTTACGGCTAGCGGCCACCTACGAGCAGTACTTC
CDR3aa: CASSLRLAATYEQYF

abundance: few
d_gene: -
j_gene: TRBJ2-7
v_gene: TRBV6-5
CDR3nt: TGTGCCAGCAACCAACTAGGGATCTCCTACGAGCAGTACTTC
CDR3aa: CASNQLGISYEQYF

abundance: -
d_gene: -
j_gene: TRBJ2-3
v_gene: TRBV6-4
CDR3nt: TGTGCCAGCAGTGACAACGCGGGATACACAGATACGCAGTATTTT
CDR3aa: CASSDNAGYTDTQYF

abundance: few
d_gene: -
j_gene: TRBJ2-7
v_gene: TRBV25-1
CDR3nt: TGTGCCAGTCAAATGGAGCAGTACTTC
CDR3aa: CASQMEQYF

abundance: -
d_gene: -
j_gene: TRBJ1-2
v_gene: TRBV2
CDR3nt: TGTGCCAGCAGTGGCACTGGACAACTAATCTATGGCTACACCTTC
CDR3aa: CASSGTGQLIYGYTF

abundance: -
d_gene: TRBD1
j_gene: TRBJ1-2
v_gene: TRBV14
CDR3nt: TGTGCCAGCAGCCAAGGGTCCGGACAGGGACGGGGGGGCTACACCTTC
CDR3aa: CASSQGSGQGRGGYTF

abundance: -
d_gene: TRBD1
j_gene: TRBJ1-2
v_gene: TRBV6-5
CDR3nt: TGTGCCAGCAGTTACGACCCAAACAGGGGTAGGGGCTACACCTTC
CDR3aa: CASSYDPNRGRGYTF

abundance: -
d_gene: -
j_gene: TRBJ2-5
v_gene: TRBV5-4
CDR3nt: TGTGCCAGCGAGGGCCAAGGAGCAGCCAACCAAGAGACCCAGTACTTC
CDR3aa: CASEGQGAANQETQYF

abundance: -
d_gene: -
j_gene: TRBJ1-1
v_gene: TRBV27
CDR3nt: TGTGCCAGCAGACTAAATTGGGGGGGGAACACTGAAGCTTTCTTT
CDR3aa: CASRLNWGGNTEAFF

abundance: -
d_gene: TRBD1
j_gene: TRBJ1-2
v_gene: TRBV6-6
CDR3nt: TGTGCCAGCAGTCCGGGACAGGGGACCTTCGGCTACACCTTC
CDR3aa: CASSPGQGTFGYTF

abundance: -
d_gene: TRBD1
j_gene: TRBJ1-2
v_gene: TRBV6-6
CDR3nt: TGTGCCAGCATTTCGGACAGGGGGGGCGGCTACACCTTC
CDR3aa: CASISDRGGGYTF

abundance: -
d_gene: TRBD1
j_gene: TRBJ1-2
v_gene: TRBV5-4
CDR3nt: TGTGCCAGCAGCTCCGTCCCGGGACAGGTCGCAGAAGACACCTTC
CDR3aa: CASSSVPGQVAEDTF

abundance: -
d_gene: TRBD2
j_gene: TRBJ2-3
v_gene: TRBV6-5
CDR3nt: TGTGCCAGCAGTTACTGGGCTAGCGGAGCCGCGGATACGCAGTATTTT
CDR3aa: CASSYWASGAADTQYF

abundance: -
d_gene: -
j_gene: TRBJ1-1
v_gene: TRBV21-1
CDR3nt: TGTGCCAGCAGCAAATCTGGGGACAAGAACACTGAAGCTTTCTTT
CDR3aa: CASSKSGDKNTEAFF